Each of the 26 T cell receptor beta chains below was sequenced from the same sample in a study of blood T cells in healthy people across ages. PCR was performed a second time for about 6 to 11 cycles using a sample-barcoded 5' primer and a J-beta primer mix. MiXCR was run by TCRdb on the 5' RACE reads, yielding one entry per CDR3 protein. The repertoire has 650,000 to 1,000,000 distinct CDR3 sequences, 36% of them found once; the top ten carry approximately 13%. Sequenced: blood. The receptors shown here come from a man aged 18 to 29 in good health.

This clonotype occurred a few times. The chain couples TRBV20-1 to TRBJ2-3; D is perhaps TRBD2 (6 bases). V lost 0 bases to trimming and J lost 4 bases, with 29 bases between them. The CDR3 spans 20 residues. CDR1 and CDR2 from the germline V gene are DFQATT and SNEGSKA (reference sequence). The CDR3 bases are TGCAGTGCTAGAGATACGAACTTAGCGTTTGCGGGGTCATTATCAGATACGCAGTATTTT. As protein: CSARDTNLAFAGSLSDTQYF.

This chain connects TRBV20-1 to TRBJ2-3; D is possibly TRBD1 (6 bases). Germline CDR1 and CDR2: DFQATT and SNEGSKA (reference sequence). The CDR3 is made up of 17 amino acids. The germline V and J ends were trimmed by 3 bases and 2 bases, with 21 bases remaining between them. CDR3 nucleotides: TGCAGTGCTAGCACAGGGTACGGGACCCCTCACACAGATACGCAGTATTTT. Residues: CSASTGYGTPHTDTQYF.

This clonotype was recorded only once. The genes are TRBV9 and TRBJ2-7; D uncertain. The length of the CDR3 is 17 residues. Trimming stripped 0 bases from V and 7 bases from J, with 23 bases between. Germline CDR1 reads SGDLS; CDR2 reads YYNGEE. CDR3 DNA sequence: TGTGCCAGCAGCGTAGGTGGTTCGGGCAACCCCACTGAAGAGCAGTACTTC. Encoded protein: CASSVGGSGNPTEEQYF.

The V gene is TRBV7-2, the J gene TRBJ1-2, with a possible D match to TRBD1 (5 bases). The CDR3 consists of 13 residues. V dropped 5 bases and J dropped 10 bases, with 17 bases sitting between them. Germline V gene lookup returns CDR1 SGHTA and CDR2 FQGNSA. The CDR3 here is CASSVEGLRDYTF. Here the CDR3 DNA reads TGTGCCAGCAGCGTAGAGGGACTTCGGGACTACACCTTC.

As to this clonotype: Being one base from a much bigger clone, this may be a read error. The genes are TRBV9 and TRBJ2-1; 9 bases map to TRBD2. In germline, CDR1 is SGDLS, CDR2 YYNGEE. The CDR3 runs to 15 residues. V lost 3 bases, J lost 2 bases, and 3 bases stayed unmatched. The CDR3 protein is CASSAASGTYNEQFF. The CDR3 DNA reads TGTGCCAGCAGCGCCGCTAGCGGGACCTACAATGAGCAGTTCTTC.

This rearrangement joins TRBV14 to TRBJ1-4; no definite D call. CDR1 is SGHDN, CDR2 FVKESK, per germline. The CDR3 spans 16 residues. V dropped 4 bases and J dropped 16 bases, with 28 bases sitting between them. CDR3 sequence: CASSPRPRATNERPFF. The DNA for the CDR3 is TGTGCCAGCAGCCCGCGTCCCCGGGCAACTAATGAAAGACCGTTTTTT.

The chain carries TRBV5-1 and TRBJ1-2; D remains unclear. V dropped 1 base and J dropped 6 bases, with 16 bases sitting between them. The CDR3 is 15 amino acids. Germline CDR1 SGHRS, CDR2 YFSETQ. The CDR3 sequence: CASSLFVGGRHGYTF. CDR3 DNA: TGCGCCAGCAGCTTGTTTGTAGGAGGGCGCCATGGCTACACCTTC.

This clonotype was counted ten times or more. The V and J genes are TRBV7-2 and TRBJ2-7; D is ambiguous. The CDR3 loop spans 16 amino acids. The V end was cut by 4 bases, the J end by 0 bases, with 16 bases between. From germline, CDR1 is SGHTA and CDR2 FQGNSA. The CDR3 nucleotides are TGTGCCAGCAGCTCCCCTAGACGACGTTACTCCTACGAGCAGTACTTC. It translates to CASSSPRRRYSYEQYF.

The rearrangement joins TRBV6-2 or TRBV6-3 to TRBJ2-3; 8 bases match TRBD1. V gave up 7 bases and J gave up 1 base; unmatched junction bases: 7. The CDR3 loop spans 15 amino acids. Germline V CDR1 and CDR2: MNHEY, SVGEGT. CDR3: CASNDRGVGTDTQYF. CDR3 DNA: TGTGCCAGCAATGACAGGGGTGTGGGCACAGATACGCAGTATTTT.

The rearrangement links TRBV12-3 or TRBV12-4 to TRBJ2-1; 9 nucleotides line up with TRBD2. V shed 5 bases and J 2 bases; nucleotides not matched to a gene: 10. CDR3 length: 17 residues. Here the CDR3 DNA reads TGTGCCAGCAGTACCGGACTTATAGCGGGGGCCTACAATGAGCAGTTCTTC. Its translation is CASSTGLIAGAYNEQFF.

This sequence joins TRBV10-3 and TRBJ2-5; 7 bases agree with TRBD1. Germline trimming cut 2 bases from V and 11 bases from J; bases unmatched to any gene: 8. The CDR3 has 13 amino acids. CDR1 and CDR2 (germline): ENHRY, SYGVKD. DNA for the CDR3: TGTGCCATCAGTGAGCAGGGGGTTAATGAGCAGTACTTC. Translating it yields CAISEQGVNEQYF.

This clonotype has only a few counts. The chain is built from TRBV25-1 and TRBJ1-2; D might be TRBD1 (6 bases). With 3 bases removed from V and 3 bases from J, the gap between germline ends came to 23 bases. The CDR3 length is 18 residues. Germline-derived CDR1 and CDR2 are MGHDK and SYGVNS. The CDR3 nucleotides read TGTGCCAGCAGTGACATAAGGGGGAACGTGCATGGTTACTATGGCTACACCTTC. Residues: CASSDIRGNVHGYYGYTF.

The chain joins TRBV3-1 to TRBJ2-1; 7 bases agree with TRBD1. The V gene's germline CDR1 is LGHDT and CDR2 YNNKEL (reference sequence). V was clipped by 0 bases and J by 4 bases; unmatched bases: 6. This CDR3 is 16 amino acids long. CDR3 loop: CASSQEVQGDYNEQFF. The CDR3 DNA sequence: TGTGCCAGCAGCCAAGAAGTCCAGGGGGATTACAATGAGCAGTTCTTC.

There are a few counts of this clonotype. The rearrangement uses TRBV6-6 and TRBJ2-1; the D call may be TRBD1 or TRBD2 (5 bases each). In germline, CDR1 is MNHNY, CDR2 SVGAGI (reference sequence). The V and J ends lost 6 bases and 5 bases respectively, with 14 bases between them. CDR3 length: 14 amino acids. CDR3 nucleotide sequence: TGTGCCAGCAGCTTTGGGGGTCTGAACAATGAGCAGTTCTTC. It encodes CASSFGGLNNEQFF.

In its sample, this clonotype was seen a few times. V is TRBV20-1 and J is TRBJ2-3, with 16 nucleotides matching TRBD2. CDR1 and CDR2 from the germline V gene are DFQATT and SNEGSKA (reference sequence). V lost 1 base and J lost 2; bases outside the gene matches: 6. The CDR3 is made up of 18 amino acids. CDR3 amino acids: CSARGPGTSGGATDTQYF. CDR3 sequence (DNA): TGCAGTGCTAGAGGCCCCGGGACTAGCGGGGGGGCCACAGATACGCAGTATTTT.

The V call is TRBV28, the J call TRBJ2-1; 7 nucleotides agree with TRBD2. This CDR3 is 14 amino acids long. Germline V lookup: CDR1 MDHEN, CDR2 SYDVKM. V shed 7 bases, J shed 0 bases, and the junction held 3 bases outside the gene matches. The CDR3 sequence: CASTAGDSYNEQFF. DNA for the CDR3: TGTGCCAGCACTGCGGGGGACTCCTACAATGAGCAGTTCTTC.

The gene calls are TRBV6-1 and TRBJ1-4; D remains unclear. This CDR3 is 14 amino acids long. Germline CDR1 MNHNS, CDR2 SASEGT. V dropped 10 bases and J dropped 5 bases, with 17 bases sitting between them. The CDR3 sequence is CAIKNGGENEKLFF. The CDR3 DNA sequence: TGTGCCATTAAAAACGGCGGAGAGAATGAAAAACTGTTTTTT.

This chain links TRBV6-2 or TRBV6-3 with TRBJ2-1; 9 bases match TRBD2. The CDR3 totals 13 residues. Looked up from germline, CDR1 is MNHEY and CDR2 is SVGEGT. J lost 4 bases, V lost 7 bases, and 2 bases had no gene match. In nucleotides, the CDR3 is TGTGCCAGCACTAGCGGGGATTACAATGAGCAGTTCTTC. It specifies CASTSGDYNEQFF.

The gene calls are TRBV7-8 and TRBJ1-5; D might be TRBD1 (6 bases). This CDR3 has 16 residues. Between the trimmed V and J ends, which lost 0 bases and 10 bases, there was a span of 19 bases. Germline V lookup: CDR1 SGHVS, CDR2 FQNEAQ. CDR3 protein: CASSLASPRDNLPQHF. The CDR3 DNA follows: TGTGCCAGCAGCTTAGCCAGTCCCAGGGACAACTTACCCCAGCATTTT.

The rearrangement joins TRBV5-4 to TRBJ2-1; D possibly corresponds to TRBD2 (6 bases). The CDR3 contains 17 residues. Germline V lookup: CDR1 SGHNT, CDR2 YYREEE (reference sequence). The V end was cut by 0 bases, the J end by 2 bases, with 15 bases between. The CDR3 sequence: CASSLAGGSLTYNEQFF. The CDR3 DNA reads as TGTGCCAGCAGCTTGGCCGGGGGAAGCTTAACCTACAATGAGCAGTTCTTC. Variable domain in full (rest from reference TRBV5-4 and TRBJ2-1): ETGVTQSPTHLIKTRGQQVTLRCSSQSGHNTVSWYQQALGQGPQFIFQYYREEENGRGNFPPRFSGLQFPNYSSELNVNALELDDSALYLCASSLAGGSLTYNEQFFGPGTRLTVL.

The V and J genes are TRBV5-1 and TRBJ1-1, with 9 bases identical to TRBD1. This CDR3 has 15 amino acids. Per germline, CDR1 SGHRS and CDR2 YFSETQ. V shed 3 bases and J 1 base; nucleotides not matched to a gene: 4. The CDR3 bases are TGCGCCAGCAGCTCCGGACAGGGGTCGAACACTGAAGCTTTCTTT. It specifies CASSSGQGSNTEAFF. The full variable domain, rest sourced from reference TRBV5-1 and TRBJ1-1, is KAGVTQTPRYLIKTRGQQVTLSCSPISGHRSVSWYQQTPGQGLQFLFEYFSETQRNKGNFPGRFSGRQFSNSRSEMNVSTLELGDSALYLCASSSGQGSNTEAFFGQGTRLTVV.

On this clonotype: One junction end disagrees with the germline gene, perhaps due to a read error. The chain couples TRBV7-2 to TRBJ1-1; 7 nucleotides line up with TRBD1. Germline V gives CDR1 SGHTA, CDR2 FQGNSA. The CDR3 runs 15 residues. CDR3 in amino acids: CASTTVRGENTGAFF. The CDR3 region has the DNA TGTGCCAGCACCACCGTCAGGGGGGAGAACACTGGAGCTTTCTTT.

This clonotype turned up a few times. This chain uses TRBV7-2 with TRBJ2-5; 8 nucleotides match TRBD1. V shed 5 bases and J 5 bases; nucleotides not matched to a gene: 4. Per germline, CDR1 SGHTA and CDR2 FQGNSA. The CDR3 runs to 13 residues. The CDR3 reads CASSKDRVETQYF. The CDR3 DNA follows: TGTGCCAGCAGCAAGGACAGGGTGGAGACCCAGTACTTC. Using reference TRBV7-2 and TRBJ2-5 for the parts outside the CDR3, the full variable domain is GAGVSQSPSNKVTEKGKDVELRCDPISGHTALYWYRQSLGQGLEFLIYFQGNSAPDKSGLPSDRFSAERTGGSVSTLTIQRTQQEDSAVYLCASSKDRVETQYFGPGTRLLVL.

The V and J genes are TRBV6-6 and TRBJ2-5; D gene ambiguous. Germline V CDR1 and CDR2: MNHNY, SVGAGI (reference sequence). The CDR3 covers 15 residues. The V gene lost 0 bases and the J gene lost 5 bases, with 13 bases spanning the gap. In DNA form, the CDR3 reads TGTGCCAGCAGTTACTCGAGCGCCTTACTGGAGACCCAGTACTTC. As protein: CASSYSSALLETQYF.

The V and J genes are TRBV5-1 and TRBJ2-5; D might be TRBD1 (5 bases). Trimming shortened V by 2 bases and J by 5 bases, and 16 bases separated the two germline ends. From germline, CDR1 is SGHRS and CDR2 YFSETQ. This CDR3 is 15 amino acids long. In DNA form, the CDR3 reads TGCGCCAGCAGCTTAAGGCAGGGTAATCGGGAGACCCAGTACTTC. Encoded protein: CASSLRQGNRETQYF.

The chain couples TRBV20-1 to TRBJ1-1, with D possibly matching TRBD1 (5 bases). This CDR3 is built from 14 residues. Germline V gene lookup returns CDR1 DFQATT and CDR2 SNEGSKA (reference sequence). The germline V and J ends were trimmed by 6 bases and 1 base, with 15 bases remaining between them. The CDR3 spells CSARVGPSNTEAFF. The CDR3 DNA is TGCAGTGCCAGGGTAGGGCCTTCGAACACTGAAGCTTTCTTT.